The clone carrying this T cell receptor (beta chain) was counted only a few times. Its antigen is unidentified. This entry comes from a study of radiotherapy plus CTLA-4 blockade in lung cancer. The protocol was immunoSEQ multiplex PCR, while the TCRdb copy is restricted to in-frame clones and leaves out a portion. The sample has tens of thousands of clones; 84% are singletons. Whole-study findings and limits: Blood-borne expansion of tumor-derived TCR clones followed radiotherapy plus ipilimumab.

Focal radiation was given together with CTLA-4 blockade (ipilimumab) to patients with chemo-refractory metastatic non-small-cell lung cancer. The CDR3 runs to 15 residues. Germline V gene lookup returns CDR1 MNHEY and CDR2 SMNVEV (reference sequence). With 7 bases clipped from V and 4 bases from J, the junction kept 9 bases outside the gene matches. The sample here was peripheral blood, taken from a patient treated with radiotherapy plus ipilimumab. This chain joins TRBV27 and TRBJ2-5; 10 positions agree with TRBD1. The sequence derives from a human donor with non-small cell lung cancer whose response to radiotherapy plus ipilimumab could not be evaluated. CDR3 DNA sequence: TGTGCCAGCACCCCGGGACAGGGGCTCGGAGAGACCCAGTACTTC. Protein: CASTPGQGLGETQYF.